The rows below give T cell receptor beta chains drawn from one sample of a study of cytomegalovirus exposure and HLA in healthy donors. Assay used: immunoSEQ multiplex PCR; TCRdb lists only in-frame clones, some missing. The sample shows 87,000 or so clones, around 8% of them seen only once. The sequenced material came from PBMCs. The receptor source for this set is a man between 45 and 60 years old in good health and CMV-seronegative. The CDR3 runs from the conserved cysteine through the conserved F or W. The D gene is left open where the match is weak. Where a row states a size, it is once, few, many or the class of an expanded clone; other rows omit it.

D gene,J gene,clone size,V gene,CDR3 length,CDR3 protein,CDR3 DNA
TRBD1,TRBJ2-7,few,TRBV5-1,13,CASSSQGEYEQYF,TGCGCCAGCAGCTCACAGGGGGAGTACGAGCAGTACTTC
-,TRBJ1-1,-,TRBV9,15,CASSVVDISNTEAFF,TGTGCCAGCAGCGTAGTGGACATATCGAACACTGAAGCTTTCTTT
-,TRBJ2-4,few,TRBV19,14,CASSSEGSSSIQYF,TGTGCCAGTAGTTCCGAAGGGAGTTCTAGCATTCAGTACTTC
-,TRBJ2-7,-,TRBV6-5,16,CASSYTLQSRRYEQYF,TGTGCCAGCAGTTACACTTTACAGTCTCGCCGCTACGAGCAGTACTTC
-,TRBJ1-1,-,TRBV19,14,CASSIDRRNTEAFF,TGTGCCAGTAGTATAGATAGGAGGAACACTGAAGCTTTCTTT
-,TRBJ1-1,-,TRBV6-5,13,CATVDRPNTEAFF,TGTGCCACCGTAGACAGGCCGAACACTGAAGCTTTCTTT
-,TRBJ2-3,-,TRBV18,14,CASSQVQGKDTQYF,TGTGCCAGCTCACAGGTACAGGGAAAAGATACGCAGTATTTT
TRBD2,TRBJ2-2,few,TRBV5-4,15,CASSSTSGGAGELFF,TGTGCCAGCAGCTCTACTAGCGGGGGGGCCGGGGAGCTGTTTTTT
TRBD1,TRBJ1-4,few,TRBV6-1,14,CASAPAGGNEKLFF,TGTGCCAGCGCGCCAGCAGGGGGGAATGAAAAACTGTTTTTT
TRBD2,TRBJ2-1,few,TRBV13,16,CASSLERGPSRNEQFF,TGTGCCAGCAGCTTAGAGCGGGGCCCAAGTCGGAATGAGCAGTTCTTC
-,TRBJ2-5,few,TRBV7-9,15,CASSLNTGSQETQYF,TGTGCCAGCAGCCTCAACACGGGAAGTCAAGAGACCCAGTACTTC
-,TRBJ2-1,-,TRBV7-9,16,CASSLVLGAGYNEQFF,TGTGCCAGCAGCTTAGTCCTGGGGGCCGGGTACAATGAGCAGTTCTTC
TRBD2,TRBJ2-5,few,TRBV7-8,18,CASSRRWTSGRNQETQYF,TGTGCCAGCAGCCGGCGGTGGACTAGCGGGAGGAACCAAGAGACCCAGTACTTC
TRBD1,TRBJ1-2,few,TRBV6-6,14,CASSYGDRENGYTF,TGTGCCAGCAGTTACGGGGACAGGGAGAATGGCTACACCTTC
TRBD2,TRBJ2-7,few,TRBV6-5,14,CASSTSGGAYEQYF,TGTGCCAGCAGTACTAGCGGGGGGGCCTACGAGCAGTACTTC
TRBD1,TRBJ1-1,few,TRBV7-8,15,CASSGTELMNTEAFF,TGTGCCAGCAGTGGGACAGAGCTTATGAACACTGAAGCTTTCTTT
TRBD2,TRBJ2-3,-,TRBV4-2,15,CASQPGTSSLHAQYF,TGTGCCAGCCAGCCCGGGACTAGCTCGCTCCATGCGCAGTATTTT
-,TRBJ1-1,-,TRBV7-9,12,CASSRWNTEAFF,TGTGCCAGCAGCCGGTGGAACACTGAAGCTTTCTTT
TRBD1,TRBJ1-5,-,TRBV28,15,CASSFDRVGSQPQHF,TGTGCCAGCAGTTTCGACAGGGTAGGGAGTCAGCCCCAGCATTTT
-,TRBJ2-2,-,TRBV19,15,CASHKGGANTGELFF,TGTGCCAGTCATAAAGGGGGGGCCAACACCGGGGAGCTGTTTTTT
-,TRBJ2-7,few,TRBV5-6,14,CASSLGVGSYEQYF,TGTGCCAGCAGCTTGGGAGTCGGTTCCTACGAGCAGTACTTC
-,TRBJ2-7,few,TRBV30,13,CAWSRAPQQGQYF,TGTGCCTGGAGTAGGGCACCCCAACAGGGGCAGTACTTC
-,TRBJ1-2,-,TRBV11-1,14,CASSPSPAGRLGTF,TGTGCCAGCAGCCCCTCCCCTGCAGGGAGGCTGGGAACCTTC
-,TRBJ2-2,few,TRBV6-1,16,CASSEAGQINTGELFF,TGTGCCAGCAGTGAAGCGGGCCAGATTAACACCGGGGAGCTGTTTTTT
-,TRBJ2-4,-,TRBV7-2,15,CASSLAGGERNIQYF,TGTGCCAGCAGCTTAGCCGGGGGAGAGAGAAACATTCAGTACTTC
TRBD2,TRBJ2-2,few,TRBV5-5,17,CASSWGISGGNTGELFF,TGTGCCAGCAGCTGGGGGATTAGCGGGGGGAACACCGGGGAGCTGTTTTTT
-,TRBJ2-2,-,TRBV7-8,15,CASSLWTANTGELFF,TGTGCCAGCAGCTTATGGACAGCGAACACCGGGGAGCTGTTTTTT
-,TRBJ1-5,-,TRBV30,14,CAWSGGTQNQPQHF,TGTGCCTGGAGTGGGGGGACTCAGAATCAGCCCCAGCATTTT
-,TRBJ1-4,-,TRBV4-1,14,CASSNGGDNEKLFF,TGCGCCAGCAGCAACGGGGGAGATAATGAAAAACTGTTTTTT
TRBD1,TRBJ1-4,-,TRBV5-1,16,CASSLVQGAIGEKLFF,TGCGCCAGCAGCTTGGTTCAGGGGGCTATTGGTGAAAAACTGTTTTTT
TRBD2,TRBJ2-7,-,TRBV6-1,14,CASSLLAGPYEQYF,TGTGCCAGCAGTCTACTAGCGGGACCCTACGAGCAGTACTTC
-,TRBJ1-1,few,TRBV5-6,16,CASSLSREAGVLGAFF,TGTGCCAGCAGCTTGTCCCGGGAGGCGGGGGTCTTAGGGGCTTTCTTT
-,TRBJ2-3,-,TRBV13,14,CASSLGGFTDTQYF,TGTGCCAGCAGCTTAGGCGGTTTCACAGATACGCAGTATTTT
-,TRBJ1-2,few,TRBV28,12,CASSLYGSGYTF,TGTGCCAGCAGTTTGTACGGGTCTGGCTACACCTTC
-,TRBJ1-1,few,TRBV2,11,CASAQTAGAFF,TGTGCCAGCGCCCAGACAGCCGGAGCTTTCTTT
TRBD2,TRBJ2-1,few,TRBV30,14,CACNSAGGPGEQFF,TGTGCCTGCAATAGCGCGGGAGGGCCAGGTGAGCAGTTCTTC
TRBD2,TRBJ2-3,few,TRBV5-4,14,CAGGSGGRTDTQYF,TGTGCCGGCGGTAGCGGGGGGCGCACAGATACGCAGTATTTT
-,TRBJ2-3,few,TRBV2,18,CASRTDRVRTSGTDTQYF,TGTGCCAGCAGAACGGACAGGGTGAGGACTAGCGGCACAGATACGCAGTATTTT
TRBD1,TRBJ1-2,-,TRBV6-6,16,CASSYGTARSNYGYTF,TGTGCCAGCAGTTACGGGACAGCAAGATCTAACTATGGCTACACCTTC
-,TRBJ1-2,-,TRBV7-2,13,CASSLERGYGYTF,TGTGCCAGCAGCTTAGAGAGAGGGTATGGCTACACCTTC
TRBD2,TRBJ2-1,few,TRBV15,17,CATTGTSGIFPRNEQFF,TGTGCCACCACCGGGACTAGCGGGATCTTCCCACGCAATGAGCAGTTCTTC
-,TRBJ2-5,-,TRBV5-6,13,CASSPEYQETQYF,TGTGCCAGCAGCCCCGAGTACCAAGAGACCCAGTACTTC
-,TRBJ2-3,-,TRBV18,15,CASSPLTRNTDTQYF,TGTGCCAGCTCACCACTTACCAGAAACACAGATACGCAGTATTTT
-,TRBJ2-3,once,TRBV11-1,15,CASSLEGLSTDTQYF,TGTGCCAGCAGCTTAGAAGGACTTTCCACAGATACGCAGTATTTT
-,TRBJ1-1,few,TRBV28,12,CASSQLSTEAFF,TGTGCCAGCAGCCAATTGAGCACTGAAGCTTTCTTT
-,TRBJ1-5,few,TRBV7-8,15,CASSLEHNSNQPQHF,TGTGCCAGCAGCTTGGAGCATAATAGCAATCAGCCCCAGCATTTT
TRBD1,TRBJ2-5,-,TRBV4-2,16,CASSLAMDRGGETQYF,TGTGCCAGCAGCCTCGCCATGGACAGGGGCGGAGAGACCCAGTACTTC
TRBD2,TRBJ2-3,few,TRBV5-1,14,CATRPGGSRDTQYF,TGCGCCACCCGGCCGGGAGGGTCGAGAGATACGCAGTATTTT
-,TRBJ2-3,few,TRBV14,15,CASSLHSGAGDTQYF,TGTGCCAGCAGCCTACACAGTGGGGCAGGAGATACGCAGTATTTT
TRBD1,TRBJ2-7,-,TRBV6-6,16,CASEYPSDRVFYEQYF,TGTGCCAGCGAGTACCCTTCGGACAGGGTTTTCTACGAGCAGTACTTC
TRBD2,TRBJ2-2,-,TRBV11-2,16,CASSLFSGVLAGELFF,TGTGCCAGCAGCTTATTTAGCGGGGTACTCGCCGGGGAGCTGTTTTTT
-,TRBJ1-1,many,TRBV6-1,16,CASSEEGGGGNTEAFF,TGTGCCAGCAGTGAAGAGGGAGGGGGAGGGAACACTGAAGCTTTCTTT
-,TRBJ2-3,-,TRBV21-1,16,CASSKGRGIGTDTQYF,TGTGCCAGCAGCAAAGGCAGGGGGATTGGAACAGATACGCAGTATTTT